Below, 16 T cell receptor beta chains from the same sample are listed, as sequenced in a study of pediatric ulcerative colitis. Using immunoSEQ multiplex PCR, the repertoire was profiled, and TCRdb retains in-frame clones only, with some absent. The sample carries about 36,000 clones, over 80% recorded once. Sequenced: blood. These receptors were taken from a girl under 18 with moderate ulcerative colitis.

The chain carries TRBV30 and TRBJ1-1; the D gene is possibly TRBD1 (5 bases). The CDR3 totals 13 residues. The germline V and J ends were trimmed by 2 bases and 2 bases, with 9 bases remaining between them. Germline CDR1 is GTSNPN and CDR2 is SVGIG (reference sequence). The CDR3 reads CAWSRQGNTEAFF. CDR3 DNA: TGTGCCTGGAGTAGGCAGGGAAACACTGAAGCTTTCTTT.

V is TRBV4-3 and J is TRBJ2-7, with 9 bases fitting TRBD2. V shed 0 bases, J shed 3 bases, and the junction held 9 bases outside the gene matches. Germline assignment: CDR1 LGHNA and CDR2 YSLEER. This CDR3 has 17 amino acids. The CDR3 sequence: CASSQEAASGAHYEQYF. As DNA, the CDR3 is TGCGCCAGCAGCCAAGAGGCGGCTAGCGGGGCTCACTACGAGCAGTACTTC.

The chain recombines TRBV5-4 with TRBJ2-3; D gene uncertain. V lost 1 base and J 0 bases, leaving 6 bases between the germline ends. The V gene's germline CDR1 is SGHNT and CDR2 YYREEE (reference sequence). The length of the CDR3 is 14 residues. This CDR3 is CASSLIQSTDTQYF. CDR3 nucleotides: TGTGCCAGCAGCTTGATCCAGAGCACAGATACGCAGTATTTT.

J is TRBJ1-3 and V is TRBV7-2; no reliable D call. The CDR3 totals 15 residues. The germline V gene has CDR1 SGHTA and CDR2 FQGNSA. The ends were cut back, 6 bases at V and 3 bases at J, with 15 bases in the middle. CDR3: CASSYIDGYGNTIYF. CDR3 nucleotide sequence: TGTGCCAGCAGTTATATAGATGGGTATGGAAACACCATATATTTT.

The CDR3 nucleotides are TGTGCCAGCAGCAGTCCTAGCGGGAGGTTCTACAATGAGCAGTTCTTC. Its protein product is CASSSPSGRFYNEQFF. The chain recombines TRBV11-2 with TRBJ2-1, with 11 bases lining up with TRBD2. The CDR3 is made up of 16 amino acids. The germline V gene encodes CDR1 SGHAT and CDR2 FQNNGV. With 5 bases clipped from V and 3 bases from J, the junction kept 6 bases outside the gene matches.

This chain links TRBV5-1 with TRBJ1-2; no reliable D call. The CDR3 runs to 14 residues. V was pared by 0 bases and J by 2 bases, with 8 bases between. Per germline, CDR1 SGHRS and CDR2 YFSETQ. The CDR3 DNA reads TGCGCCAGCAGCTTGGCCCAGGAGAACTATGGCTACACCTTC. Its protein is CASSLAQENYGYTF.

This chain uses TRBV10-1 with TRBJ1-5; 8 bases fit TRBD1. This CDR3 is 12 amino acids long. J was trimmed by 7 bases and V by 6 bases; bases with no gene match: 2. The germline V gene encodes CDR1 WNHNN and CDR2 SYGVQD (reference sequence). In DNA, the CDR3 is TGCGCCAGCAGCACAGGGGGACAGCCCCAGCATTTT. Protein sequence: CASSTGGQPQHF.

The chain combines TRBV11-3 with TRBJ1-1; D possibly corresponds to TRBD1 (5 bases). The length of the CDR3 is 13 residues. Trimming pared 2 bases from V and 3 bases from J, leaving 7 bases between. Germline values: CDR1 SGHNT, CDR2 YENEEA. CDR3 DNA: TGTGCCAGCAGCTTACGAGGGGACACTGAAGCTTTCTTT. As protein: CASSLRGDTEAFF.

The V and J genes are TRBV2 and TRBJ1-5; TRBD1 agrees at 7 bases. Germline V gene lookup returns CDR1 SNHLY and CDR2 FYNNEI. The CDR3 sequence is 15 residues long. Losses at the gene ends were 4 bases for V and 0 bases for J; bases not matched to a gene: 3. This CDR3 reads CASSGDSYSNQPQHF. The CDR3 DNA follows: TGTGCCAGCAGTGGGGACAGTTATAGCAATCAGCCCCAGCATTTT.

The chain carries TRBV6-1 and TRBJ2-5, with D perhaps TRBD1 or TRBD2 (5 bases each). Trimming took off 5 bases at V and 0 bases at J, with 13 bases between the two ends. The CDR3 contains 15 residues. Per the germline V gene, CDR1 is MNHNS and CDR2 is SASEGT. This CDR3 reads CASSPRGPNQETQYF. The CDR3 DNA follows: TGTGCCAGCAGTCCTCGGGGCCCCAACCAAGAGACCCAGTACTTC.

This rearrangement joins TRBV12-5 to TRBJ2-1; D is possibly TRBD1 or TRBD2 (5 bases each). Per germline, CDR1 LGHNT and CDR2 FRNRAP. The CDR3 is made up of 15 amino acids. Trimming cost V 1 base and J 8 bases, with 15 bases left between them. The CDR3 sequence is CASGLARGVVHEQFF. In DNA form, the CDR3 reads TGTGCTAGTGGTTTGGCGAGGGGAGTTGTCCATGAGCAGTTCTTC. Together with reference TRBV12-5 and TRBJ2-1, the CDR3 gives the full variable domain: DARVTQTPRHKVTEMGQEVTMRCQPILGHNTVFWYRQTMMQGLELLAYFRNRAPLDDSGMPKDRFSAEMPDATLATLKIQPSEPRDSAVYFCASGLARGVVHEQFFGPGTRLTVL.

The CDR3 DNA sequence: TGCGCCAGCAGTGAGTCGACGGGGGGCGCGGACACTGAAGCTTTCTTT. Amino acids: CASSESTGGADTEAFF. The J gene is TRBJ1-1, the V gene TRBV10-2, with D maybe TRBD1 (6 bases). Trimming removed 0 bases at V and 3 bases at J, with 14 bases between. This CDR3 region has 16 residues. Germline lookup yields CDR1 WSHSY and CDR2 SAAADI.

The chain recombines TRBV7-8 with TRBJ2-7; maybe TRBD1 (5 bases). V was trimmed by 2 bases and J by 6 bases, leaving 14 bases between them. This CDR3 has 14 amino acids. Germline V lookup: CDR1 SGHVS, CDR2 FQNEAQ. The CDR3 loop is CASSLWAGLGEQYF. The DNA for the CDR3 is TGTGCCAGCAGCTTATGGGCAGGGCTTGGCGAGCAGTACTTC.

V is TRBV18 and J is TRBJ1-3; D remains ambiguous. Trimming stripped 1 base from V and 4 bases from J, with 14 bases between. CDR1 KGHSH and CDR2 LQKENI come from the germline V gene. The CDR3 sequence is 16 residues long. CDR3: CASSPLLYGLGNTIYF. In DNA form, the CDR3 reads TGTGCCAGCTCACCACTCCTCTACGGGTTAGGAAACACCATATATTTT.

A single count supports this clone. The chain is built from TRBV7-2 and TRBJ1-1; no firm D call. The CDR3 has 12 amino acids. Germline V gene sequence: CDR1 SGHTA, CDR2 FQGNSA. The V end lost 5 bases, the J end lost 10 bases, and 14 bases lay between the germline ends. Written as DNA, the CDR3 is TGTGCCAGCAGCCCCGGGGAGAAGGCAGCTTTCTTT. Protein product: CASSPGEKAAFF.

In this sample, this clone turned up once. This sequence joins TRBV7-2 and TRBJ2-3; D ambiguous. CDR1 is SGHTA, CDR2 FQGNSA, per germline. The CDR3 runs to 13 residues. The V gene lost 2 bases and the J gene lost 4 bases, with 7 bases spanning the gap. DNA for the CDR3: TGTGCCAGCAGCTTAATTTACGCAGATACGCAGTATTTT. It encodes CASSLIYADTQYF.